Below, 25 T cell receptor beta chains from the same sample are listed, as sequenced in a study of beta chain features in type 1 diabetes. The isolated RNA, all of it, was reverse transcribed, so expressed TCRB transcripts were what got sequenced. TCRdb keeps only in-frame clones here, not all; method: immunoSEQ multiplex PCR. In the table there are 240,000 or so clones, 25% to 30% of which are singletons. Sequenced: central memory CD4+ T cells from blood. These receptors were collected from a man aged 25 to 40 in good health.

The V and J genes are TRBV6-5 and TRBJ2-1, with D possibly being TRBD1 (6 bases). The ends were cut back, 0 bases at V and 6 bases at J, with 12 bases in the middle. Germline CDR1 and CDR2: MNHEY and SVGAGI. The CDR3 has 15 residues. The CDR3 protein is CASSYSWDNVNEQFF. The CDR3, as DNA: TGTGCCAGCAGTTACTCATGGGACAACGTCAATGAGCAGTTCTTC.

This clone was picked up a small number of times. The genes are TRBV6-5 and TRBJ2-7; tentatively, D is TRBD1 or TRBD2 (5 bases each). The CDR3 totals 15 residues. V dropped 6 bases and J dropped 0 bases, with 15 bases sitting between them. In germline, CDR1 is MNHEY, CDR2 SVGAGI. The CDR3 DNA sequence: TGTGCCAGCAGGCTTGGGACGGCGGGCTCCTACGAGCAGTACTTC. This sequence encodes CASRLGTAGSYEQYF.

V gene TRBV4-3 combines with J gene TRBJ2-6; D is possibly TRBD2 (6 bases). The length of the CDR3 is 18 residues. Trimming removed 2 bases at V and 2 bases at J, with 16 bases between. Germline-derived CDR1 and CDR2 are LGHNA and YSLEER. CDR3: CASSQQTGTVPGANVLTF. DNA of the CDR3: TGCGCCAGCAGCCAACAAACCGGGACTGTTCCTGGGGCCAACGTCCTGACTTTC.

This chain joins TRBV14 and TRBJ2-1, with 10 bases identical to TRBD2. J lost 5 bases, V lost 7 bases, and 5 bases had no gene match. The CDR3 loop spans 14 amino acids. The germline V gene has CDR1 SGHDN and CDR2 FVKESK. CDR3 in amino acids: CASNPLAGDNEQFF. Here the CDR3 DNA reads TGTGCCAGCAACCCCCTAGCGGGAGACAATGAGCAGTTCTTC.

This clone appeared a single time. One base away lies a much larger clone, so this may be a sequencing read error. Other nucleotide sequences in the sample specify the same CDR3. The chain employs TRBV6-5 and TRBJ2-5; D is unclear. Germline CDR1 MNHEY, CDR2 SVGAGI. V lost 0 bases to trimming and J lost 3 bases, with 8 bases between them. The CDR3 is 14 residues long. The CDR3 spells CASSYSNREETQYF. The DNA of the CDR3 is TGTGCCAGCAGTTACTCGAATAGGGAAGAGACCCAGTACTTC.

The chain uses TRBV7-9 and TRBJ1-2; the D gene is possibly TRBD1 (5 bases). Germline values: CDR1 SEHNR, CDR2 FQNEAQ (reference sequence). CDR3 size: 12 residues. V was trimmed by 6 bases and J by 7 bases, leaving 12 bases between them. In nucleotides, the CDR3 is TGTGCCAGCAGTGACAAGGGGAGTGGCTACACCTTC. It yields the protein CASSDKGSGYTF.

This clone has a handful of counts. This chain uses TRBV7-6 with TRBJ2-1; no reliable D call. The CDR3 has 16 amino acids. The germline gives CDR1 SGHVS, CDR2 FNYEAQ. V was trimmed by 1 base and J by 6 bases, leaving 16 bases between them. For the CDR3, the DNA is TGTGCCAGCAGCTTAGGTCTCGGAGTTATAGGCAATGAGCAGTTCTTC. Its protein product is CASSLGLGVIGNEQFF.

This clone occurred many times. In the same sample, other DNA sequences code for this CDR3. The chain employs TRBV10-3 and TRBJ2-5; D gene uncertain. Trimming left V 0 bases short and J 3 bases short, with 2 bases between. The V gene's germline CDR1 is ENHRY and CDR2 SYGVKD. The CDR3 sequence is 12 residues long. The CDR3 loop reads CAISESKETQYF. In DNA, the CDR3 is TGTGCCATCAGTGAGTCGAAAGAGACCCAGTACTTC.

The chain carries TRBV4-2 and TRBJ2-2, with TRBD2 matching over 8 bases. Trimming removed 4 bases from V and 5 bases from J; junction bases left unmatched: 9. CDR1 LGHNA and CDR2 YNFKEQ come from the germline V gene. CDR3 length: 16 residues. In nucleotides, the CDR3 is TGTGCCAGCAGCCGCACGGCGGGGGGATTAACCGGGGAGCTGTTTTTT. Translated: CASSRTAGGLTGELFF.

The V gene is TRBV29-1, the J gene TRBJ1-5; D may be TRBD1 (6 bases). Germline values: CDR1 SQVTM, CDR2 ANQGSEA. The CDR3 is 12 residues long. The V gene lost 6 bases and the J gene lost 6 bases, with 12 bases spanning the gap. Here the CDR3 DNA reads TGCAGCGTCGGATCAGGGGCTCAGCCCCAGCATTTT. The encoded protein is CSVGSGAQPQHF. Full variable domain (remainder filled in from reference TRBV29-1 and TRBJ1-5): SAVISQKPSRDICQRGTSLTIQCQVDSQVTMMFWYRQQPGQSLTLIATANQGSEATYESGFVIDKFPISRPNLTFSTLTVSNMSPEDSSIYLCSVGSGAQPQHFGDGTRLSIL.

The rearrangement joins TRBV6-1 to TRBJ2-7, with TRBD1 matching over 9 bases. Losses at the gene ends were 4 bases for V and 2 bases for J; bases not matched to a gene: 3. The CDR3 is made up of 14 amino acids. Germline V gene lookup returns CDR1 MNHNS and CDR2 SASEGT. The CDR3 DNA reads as TGTGCCAGCAGTGTGGGACAGGGCGCCTACGAGCAGTACTTC. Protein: CASSVGQGAYEQYF.

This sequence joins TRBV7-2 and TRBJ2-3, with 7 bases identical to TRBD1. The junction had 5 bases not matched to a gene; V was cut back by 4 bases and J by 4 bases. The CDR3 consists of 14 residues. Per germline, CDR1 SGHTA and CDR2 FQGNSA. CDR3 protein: CASSSDRSPDTQYF. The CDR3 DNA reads TGTGCCAGCAGCTCGGACAGGTCCCCAGATACGCAGTATTTT.

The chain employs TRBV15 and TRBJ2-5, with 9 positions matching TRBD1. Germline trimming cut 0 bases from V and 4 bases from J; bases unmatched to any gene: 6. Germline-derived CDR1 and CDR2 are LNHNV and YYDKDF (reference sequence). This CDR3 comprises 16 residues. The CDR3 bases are TGTGCCACCAGCAGAGATGTGGGACAGGGTCCAGAGACCCAGTACTTC. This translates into CATSRDVGQGPETQYF.

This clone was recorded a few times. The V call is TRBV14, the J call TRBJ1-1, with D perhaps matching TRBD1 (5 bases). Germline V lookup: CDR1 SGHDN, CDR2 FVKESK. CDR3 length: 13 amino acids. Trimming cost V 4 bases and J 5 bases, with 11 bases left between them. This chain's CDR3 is CASSLLRATEAFF. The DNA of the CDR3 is TGTGCCAGCAGCCTACTCAGGGCGACTGAAGCTTTCTTT.

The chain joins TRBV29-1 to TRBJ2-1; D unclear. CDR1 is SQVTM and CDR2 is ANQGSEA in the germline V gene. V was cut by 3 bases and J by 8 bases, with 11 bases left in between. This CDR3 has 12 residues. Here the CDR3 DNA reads TGCAGCGTTGACTTAACCCTGGATGAGCAGTTCTTC. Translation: CSVDLTLDEQFF.

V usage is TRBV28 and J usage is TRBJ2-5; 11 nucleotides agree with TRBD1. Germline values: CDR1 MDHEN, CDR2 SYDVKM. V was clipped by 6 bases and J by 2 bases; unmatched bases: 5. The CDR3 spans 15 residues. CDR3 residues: CASSLGQGGQETQYF. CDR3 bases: TGTGCCAGCAGCCTGGGACAGGGGGGGCAAGAGACCCAGTACTTC.

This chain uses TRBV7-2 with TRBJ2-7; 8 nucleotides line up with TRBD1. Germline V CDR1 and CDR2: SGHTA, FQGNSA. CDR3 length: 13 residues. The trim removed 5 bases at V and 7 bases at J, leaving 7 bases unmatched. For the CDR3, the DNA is TGTGCCAGCAGCATTCAGGGGGCGGGAGAGCAGTACTTC. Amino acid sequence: CASSIQGAGEQYF.

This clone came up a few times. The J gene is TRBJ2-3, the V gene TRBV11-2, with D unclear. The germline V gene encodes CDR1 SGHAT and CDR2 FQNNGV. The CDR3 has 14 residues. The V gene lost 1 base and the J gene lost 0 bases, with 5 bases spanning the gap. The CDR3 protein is CASSLVPSTDTQYF. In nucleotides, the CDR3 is TGTGCCAGCAGCTTAGTTCCTAGCACAGATACGCAGTATTTT.

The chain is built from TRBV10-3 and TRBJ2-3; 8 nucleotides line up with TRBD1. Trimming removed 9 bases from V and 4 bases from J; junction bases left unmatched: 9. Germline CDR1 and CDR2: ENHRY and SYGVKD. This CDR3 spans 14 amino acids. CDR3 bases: TGTGCCATTCGGACAGGGAGGAGCGCAGATACGCAGTATTTT. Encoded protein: CAIRTGRSADTQYF.

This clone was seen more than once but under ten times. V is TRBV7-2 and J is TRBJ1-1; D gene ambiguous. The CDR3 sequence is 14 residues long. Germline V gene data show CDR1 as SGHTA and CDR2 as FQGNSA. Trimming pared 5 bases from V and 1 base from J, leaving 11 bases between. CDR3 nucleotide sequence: TGTGCCAGCAGCCCCGACATGTCGAACACTGAAGCTTTCTTT. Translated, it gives CASSPDMSNTEAFF.

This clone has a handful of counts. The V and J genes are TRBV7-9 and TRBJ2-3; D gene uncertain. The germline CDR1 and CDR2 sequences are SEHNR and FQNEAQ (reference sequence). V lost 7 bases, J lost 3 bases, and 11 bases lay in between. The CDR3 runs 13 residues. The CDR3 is CASIDRVTDTQYF. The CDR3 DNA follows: TGTGCCAGCATAGATAGGGTAACAGATACGCAGTATTTT. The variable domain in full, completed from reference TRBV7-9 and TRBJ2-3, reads DTGVSQNPRHKITKRGQNVTFRCDPISEHNRLYWYRQTLGQGPEFLTYFQNEAQLEKSRLLSDRFSAERPKGSFSTLEIQRTEQGDSAMYLCASIDRVTDTQYFGPGTRLTVL.

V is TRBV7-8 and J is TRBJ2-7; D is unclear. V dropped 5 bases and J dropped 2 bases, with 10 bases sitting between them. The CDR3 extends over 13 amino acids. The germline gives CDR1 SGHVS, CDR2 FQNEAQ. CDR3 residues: CASSRQGPYEQYF. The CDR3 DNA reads TGTGCCAGCAGCCGACAAGGACCCTACGAGCAGTACTTC.

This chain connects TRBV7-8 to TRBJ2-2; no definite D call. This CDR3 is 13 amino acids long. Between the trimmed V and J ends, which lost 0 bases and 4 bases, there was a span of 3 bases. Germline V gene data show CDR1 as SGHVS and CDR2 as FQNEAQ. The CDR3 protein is CASSLATTGELFF. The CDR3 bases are TGTGCCAGCAGCTTAGCGACCACCGGGGAGCTGTTTTTT.

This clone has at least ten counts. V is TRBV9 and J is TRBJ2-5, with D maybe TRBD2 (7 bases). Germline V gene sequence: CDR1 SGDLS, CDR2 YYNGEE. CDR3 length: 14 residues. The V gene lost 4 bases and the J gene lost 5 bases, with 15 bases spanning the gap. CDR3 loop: CASSPGGPSETQYF. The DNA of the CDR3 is TGTGCCAGCAGCCCCGGGGGGCCTAGTGAGACCCAGTACTTC.

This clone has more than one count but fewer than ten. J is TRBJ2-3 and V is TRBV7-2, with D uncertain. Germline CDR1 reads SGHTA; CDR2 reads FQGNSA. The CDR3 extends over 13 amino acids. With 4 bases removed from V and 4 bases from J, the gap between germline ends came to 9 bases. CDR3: CASSSQFSDTQYF. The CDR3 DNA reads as TGTGCCAGCAGCTCCCAGTTTTCAGATACGCAGTATTTT.